This T cell receptor (beta chain) was sequenced in a study of cytomegalovirus exposure and HLA in healthy donors. The PCR contained 60 Vbeta and 13 Jbeta primers. In the original processing: About 10 million shared chains were among around 80 million unique TCR beta chains counted in a later analysis. Measured with immunoSEQ multiplex PCR; TCRdb has only the in-frame clones, and not every one. V and J calls and clone size follow that table, whereas D and trimming were derived from the DNA. This table holds about 140,000 clones, less than 80% found once. There are 15 residues in the CDR3. Trimming stripped 4 bases from V and 2 bases from J, with 12 bases between. Looked up from germline, CDR1 is MNHEY and CDR2 is SMNVEV (reference sequence). Of note for this clone: Antigen specificity is unknown.

Whole-study results and caveats: Some V segments could not be told apart, so they were left out, TRBV6-2 and TRBV6-3 among them. Upon later analysis, TCR association rates were observed to vary by HLA locus, being highest for DRB1 and lowest for HLA-C.

Sequences were obtained from PBMCs. The TCR originated in a woman between 50 and 59 years old in good health and CMV-seropositive. The chain uses TRBV27 and TRBJ1-3; no firm D call. The CDR3 coding sequence is TGTGCCAGCAGTTCGGGGATCCACCCTGGAAACACCATATATTTT. It translates to CASSSGIHPGNTIYF.